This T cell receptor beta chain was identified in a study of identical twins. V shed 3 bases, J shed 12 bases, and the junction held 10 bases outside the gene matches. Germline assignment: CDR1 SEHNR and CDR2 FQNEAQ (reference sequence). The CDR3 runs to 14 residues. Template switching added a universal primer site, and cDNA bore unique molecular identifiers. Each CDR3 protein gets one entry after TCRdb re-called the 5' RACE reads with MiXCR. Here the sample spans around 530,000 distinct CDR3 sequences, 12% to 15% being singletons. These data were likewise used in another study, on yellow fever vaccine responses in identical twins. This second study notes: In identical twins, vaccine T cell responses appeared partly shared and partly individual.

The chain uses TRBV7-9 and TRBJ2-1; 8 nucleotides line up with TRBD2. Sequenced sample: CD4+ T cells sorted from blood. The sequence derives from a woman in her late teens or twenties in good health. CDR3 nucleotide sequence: TGTGCCAGCAGCTTCGGAGCGGGGGCACAAAGGCAGTTCTTC. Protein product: CASSFGAGAQRQFF.